The 21 T cell receptor beta chains below all came from one sample that was sequenced in a study of cytomegalovirus exposure and HLA in healthy donors. Amplification used 60 Vbeta primers and 13 Jbeta primers. Produced via immunoSEQ multiplex PCR; TCRdb's table is partial and in-frame only. Among around 150,000 clones listed, 70% to 85% were seen once. The sequenced material came from PBMCs. Source of these receptors: a man between 40 and 49 years old in good health and CMV-seronegative.

The chain combines TRBV5-1 with TRBJ2-7; the D gene is possibly TRBD1 (6 bases). Germline lookup yields CDR1 SGHRS and CDR2 YFSETQ. V lost 1 base, J lost 2 bases, and 10 bases lay in between. The length of the CDR3 is 14 residues. CDR3 loop: CASSLQGLTYEQYF. The CDR3 DNA follows: TGCGCCAGCAGCTTGCAGGGGCTGACCTACGAGCAGTACTTC. The full variable domain, its missing parts supplied by reference TRBV5-1 and TRBJ2-7, is KAGVTQTPRYLIKTRGQQVTLSCSPISGHRSVSWYQQTPGQGLQFLFEYFSETQRNKGNFPGRFSGRQFSNSRSEMNVSTLELGDSALYLCASSLQGLTYEQYFGPGTRLTVT.

Here the CDR3 DNA reads TGTGCCAGCAGCTTAGCGGGAGTCCCCTACGAGCAGTACTTC. As protein: CASSLAGVPYEQYF. This rearrangement joins TRBV7-2 to TRBJ2-7; maybe TRBD2 (5 bases). This CDR3 contains 14 residues. V lost 0 bases to trimming and J lost 2 bases, with 8 bases between them. The germline CDR1 and CDR2 sequences are SGHTA and FQGNSA. Drawing the rest from reference TRBV7-2 and TRBJ2-7, the complete variable domain is GAGVSQSPSNKVTEKGKDVELRCDPISGHTALYWYRQSLGQGLEFLIYFQGNSAPDKSGLPSDRFSAERTGGSVSTLTIQRTQQEDSAVYLCASSLAGVPYEQYFGPGTRLTVT.

This clone was observed a handful of times. The rearrangement uses TRBV29-1 and TRBJ2-7, with 10 bases lining up with TRBD2. Trimming took 4 bases from V and 7 from J; bases not matched to a gene: 10. This CDR3 has 14 amino acids. Germline lookup yields CDR1 SQVTM and CDR2 ANQGSEA. CDR3 nucleotides: TGCAGCGTTGCCCCTAGCGGGAGCTCCCGGGAGCAGTACTTC. Translating it yields CSVAPSGSSREQYF.

This clone was recorded only once. The chain uses TRBV7-6 and TRBJ1-3; tentatively, D is TRBD1 (5 bases). This CDR3 is 14 amino acids long. V lost 5 bases to trimming and J lost 4 bases, with 12 bases between them. From germline, CDR1 is SGHVS and CDR2 FNYEAQ. The CDR3 spells CASSPGGSGNTIYF. The CDR3 DNA follows: TGTGCCAGCAGCCCGGGGGGGTCGGGAAACACCATATATTTT.

The chain recombines TRBV19 with TRBJ2-2, with TRBD2 matching 7 bases. The CDR3 is 14 residues long. Germline trimming cut 7 bases from V and 5 bases from J; bases unmatched to any gene: 7. Germline V lookup: CDR1 LNHDA, CDR2 SQIVND (reference sequence). In DNA form, the CDR3 reads TGTGCCAGTAACGGGGGAGGGGTGACCGGGGAGCTGTTTTTT. This sequence encodes CASNGGGVTGELFF.

V is TRBV28 and J is TRBJ1-1; 7 nucleotides align to TRBD1. With 4 bases clipped from V and 5 bases from J, the junction kept 4 bases outside the gene matches. Germline V gives CDR1 MDHEN, CDR2 SYDVKM. The CDR3 extends over 13 amino acids. The CDR3 sequence is CASSSGGRTEAFF. CDR3 in DNA: TGTGCCAGCAGTTCAGGGGGTAGGACTGAAGCTTTCTTT. Drawing the rest from reference TRBV28 and TRBJ1-1, the complete variable domain is DVKVTQSSRYLVKRTGEKVFLECVQDMDHENMFWYRQDPGLGLRLIYFSYDVKMKEKGDIPEGYSVSREKKERFSLILESASTNQTSMYLCASSSGGRTEAFFGQGTRLTVV.

J is TRBJ1-1 and V is TRBV14, with 10 bases identical to TRBD1. V gave up 5 bases and J gave up 7 bases; unmatched junction bases: 7. Germline V CDR1 and CDR2: SGHDN, FVKESK. The CDR3 extends over 14 amino acids. In nucleotides, the CDR3 is TGTGCCAGCAGCTGGATCGGACAGGGGGATGAAGCTTTCTTT. Translating gives CASSWIGQGDEAFF.

A remark on this clone: Relative to the germline gene, one junction end is altered; a read error may explain this. The rearrangement uses TRBV6-5 and TRBJ2-5; TRBD1 matches at 8 bases. Germline CDR1 reads MNHEY; CDR2 reads SVGAGI. There are 15 residues in the CDR3. The CDR3 reads CTSSLTGGLGETQYF. For the CDR3, the DNA is TGTACCAGCAGTCTCACAGGGGGGCTGGGAGAGACCCAGTACTTC.

V is TRBV5-4 and J is TRBJ2-7; a weak D match, TRBD1 (6 bases). Germline V lookup: CDR1 SGHNT, CDR2 YYREEE (reference sequence). The CDR3 has 14 amino acids. The V gene lost 3 bases and the J gene lost 2 bases, with 12 bases spanning the gap. CDR3 DNA: TGTGCCAGCAGCTCCTCAGGGGCCCCCTACGAGCAGTACTTC. This sequence encodes CASSSSGAPYEQYF.

The chain carries TRBV5-6 and TRBJ2-4; D ambiguous. Germline CDR1 is SGHDT and CDR2 is YYEEEE. The CDR3 contains 15 residues. V was pared by 4 bases and J by 0 bases, with 11 bases between. The CDR3 spells CASSPRGQAKNIQYF. The CDR3 DNA follows: TGTGCCAGCAGCCCCAGAGGCCAAGCCAAAAACATTCAGTACTTC.

This CDR3 is CAWSPTGPEQYF. In DNA, the CDR3 is TGTGCCTGGAGTCCTACAGGGCCCGAGCAGTACTTC. This rearrangement joins TRBV30 to TRBJ2-5; D possibly corresponds to TRBD1 (6 bases). The J call could be wrong; TRBJ2-7 is a better fit for the DNA end. Germline CDR1 is GTSNPN and CDR2 is SVGIG (reference sequence). This CDR3 contains 12 residues.

The chain employs TRBV7-2 and TRBJ1-3; D uncertain. Germline V gene data show CDR1 as SGHTA and CDR2 as FQGNSA. The CDR3 contains 14 residues. V lost 3 bases to trimming and J lost 3 bases, with 9 bases between them. The CDR3 region is CASSFGGNGNTIYF. CDR3 sequence (DNA): TGTGCCAGCAGCTTTGGAGGGAATGGAAACACCATATATTTT.

The chain recombines TRBV5-1 with TRBJ2-7; 8 bases align to TRBD2. The germline V gene encodes CDR1 SGHRS and CDR2 YFSETQ. CDR3 length equals 16 residues. The V and J ends lost 6 bases and 2 bases, in that order; junction bases with no gene match: 13. The CDR3 nucleotides read TGCGCCAGCAAAATCGGTGCACAGCGGGGGACCTACGAGCAGTACTTC. Its translation is CASKIGAQRGTYEQYF.

This rearrangement joins TRBV6-5 to TRBJ2-5; unclear D gene. The V end lost 8 bases, the J end lost 5 bases, and 9 bases lay between the germline ends. Germline-derived CDR1 and CDR2 are MNHEY and SVGAGI. The CDR3 runs 11 residues. CDR3 sequence reads: CASEAEETQYF. In nucleotides, the CDR3 is TGTGCCAGCGAGGCCGAGGAGACCCAGTACTTC.

This clone came up a few times. This CDR3 reads CSVDKIGITLGGEQFF. In DNA, the CDR3 is TGCAGCGTTGACAAAATAGGCATCACCCTCGGCGGTGAGCAGTTCTTC. This chain joins TRBV29-1 and TRBJ2-1; D is ambiguous. This CDR3 region has 16 residues. The V and J ends lost 3 bases and 9 bases respectively, with 24 bases between them. The germline V gene encodes CDR1 SQVTM and CDR2 ANQGSEA.

V gene TRBV10-3 combines with J gene TRBJ2-7, with D perhaps matching TRBD2 (7 bases). The CDR3 contains 12 residues. Deletions cut 8 bases from V and 3 bases from J, with 11 bases between. Germline V lookup: CDR1 ENHRY, CDR2 SYGVKD. The CDR3 spells CAIGGGRYEQYF. The CDR3 DNA sequence: TGTGCCATCGGCGGGGGCCGCTACGAGCAGTACTTC.

This sequence joins TRBV6-1 and TRBJ2-7; D uncertain. The CDR3 is made up of 12 amino acids. Trimming took off 4 bases at V and 2 bases at J, with 6 bases between the two ends. Germline values: CDR1 MNHNS, CDR2 SASEGT. CDR3 in amino acids: CASSVLTYEQYF. The DNA for the CDR3 is TGTGCCAGCAGTGTATTAACCTACGAGCAGTACTTC.

This clone was found a few times. This chain joins TRBV29-1 and TRBJ2-5; TRBD1 aligns across 7 bases. This CDR3 contains 16 residues. Germline trimming cut 5 bases from V and 4 bases from J; bases unmatched to any gene: 16. Germline V CDR1 and CDR2: SQVTM, ANQGSEA. The CDR3 coding sequence is TGCAGCGTTAAAAGGGGGCGCGAAATCTTCTCAGAGACCCAGTACTTC. It translates to CSVKRGREIFSETQYF.

J is TRBJ1-4 and V is TRBV5-4, with TRBD1 matching over 9 bases. After removal of 4 bases from V and 5 bases from J, the junction contained 6 bases not matched to a gene. This CDR3 is built from 15 residues. Per the germline V gene, CDR1 is SGHNT and CDR2 is YYREEE (reference sequence). CDR3 residues: CASSPRQGGNEKLFF. The DNA of the CDR3 is TGTGCCAGCAGCCCACGACAGGGGGGGAATGAAAAACTGTTTTTT. The variable domain in full, with the rest retrieved from reference TRBV5-4 and TRBJ1-4, is ETGVTQSPTHLIKTRGQQVTLRCSSQSGHNTVSWYQQALGQGPQFIFQYYREEENGRGNFPPRFSGLQFPNYSSELNVNALELDDSALYLCASSPRQGGNEKLFFGSGTQLSVL.

The genes are TRBV7-9 and TRBJ1-1; 7 bases agree with TRBD1. The CDR3 sequence is 13 residues long. Trimming at V came to 5 bases and at J to 4 bases, leaving 4 bases not matched to a gene. Germline V gene lookup returns CDR1 SEHNR and CDR2 FQNEAQ (reference sequence). In nucleotides, the CDR3 is TGTGCCAGCAGCGACGGACAGGTCACTGAAGCTTTCTTT. It codes for CASSDGQVTEAFF. Combining the CDR3 with reference TRBV7-9 and TRBJ1-1 gives the whole variable domain DTGVSQNPRHKITKRGQNVTFRCDPISEHNRLYWYRQTLGQGPEFLTYFQNEAQLEKSRLLSDRFSAERPKGSFSTLEIQRTEQGDSAMYLCASSDGQVTEAFFGQGTRLTVV.

V and J are TRBV5-6 and TRBJ2-2; perhaps TRBD1 as D (6 bases). The germline gives CDR1 SGHDT, CDR2 YYEEEE. Trimming pared 4 bases from V and 2 bases from J, leaving 12 bases between. CDR3 length: 15 residues. In DNA form, the CDR3 reads TGTGCCAGCAGCCCCCCAGGGGCCAACACCGGGGAGCTGTTTTTT. Amino acid sequence: CASSPPGANTGELFF.